This is a list of T cell receptor beta chains from one sample in a study of T cell responses to AZD1222 COVID-19 vaccine. Sequencing was performed with immunoSEQ multiplex PCR; in TCRdb, only in-frame clones are kept and a portion is missing. The sample has tens of thousands of clones; less than 90% are singletons. Sequences were derived from peripheral blood, sampled 28 days after the second AZD1222 dose. Receptor source: an adult who received the AZD1222 COVID-19 vaccine. CDR3s include the opening cysteine and the closing phenylalanine or tryptophan. D genes are given only for firm matches. Expanded clones get a size class; other rows say once, few or many, or leave the size out.

J: TRBJ2-3
length: 15
size: -
V: TRBV5-1
D: -
CDR3: CASRPGTVSTDTQYF
DNA: TGCGCCAGCAGGCCCGGGACTGTTAGCACAGATACGCAGTATTTT

J: TRBJ2-5
length: 14
size: -
V: TRBV7-3
D: -
CDR3: CASSLTGGPETQYF
DNA: TGTGCCAGCAGCTTAACGGGGGGTCCGGAGACCCAGTACTTC

J: TRBJ2-7
length: 15
size: -
V: TRBV19
D: -
CDR3: CASSPLDSGSYEQYF
DNA: TGTGCCAGTAGTCCACTGGACAGTGGCTCCTACGAGCAGTACTTC

J: TRBJ2-7
length: 11
size: -
V: TRBV6-5
D: -
CDR3: CASGAYFEQYF
DNA: TGTGCCAGCGGGGCTTATTTCGAGCAGTACTTC

J: TRBJ1-5
length: 12
size: -
V: TRBV6-6
D: -
CDR3: CASSYARQPQHF
DNA: TGTGCCAGCAGTTATGCGCGTCAGCCCCAGCATTTT

J: TRBJ1-3
length: 15
size: -
V: TRBV7-2
D: -
CDR3: CASRLTDLSGNTIYF
DNA: TGTGCCAGCCGCTTGACGGATCTCTCTGGAAACACCATATATTTT

J: TRBJ1-2
length: 14
size: -
V: TRBV19
D: -
CDR3: CASSAEQGRDGYTF
DNA: TGTGCCAGTAGTGCCGAACAGGGAAGAGATGGCTACACCTTC

J: TRBJ1-1
length: 14
size: -
V: TRBV11-1
D: TRBD1
CDR3: CASSLVGLTGRTFF
DNA: TGTGCCAGCAGCTTAGTGGGGCTGACAGGGAGGACTTTCTTT

J: TRBJ1-5
length: 13
size: -
V: TRBV19
D: -
CDR3: CAAGVPGNQPQHF
DNA: TGTGCCGCAGGCGTTCCTGGGAATCAGCCCCAGCATTTT

J: TRBJ1-6
length: 13
size: -
V: TRBV7-9
D: -
CDR3: CASSLDNNSPLHF
DNA: TGTGCCAGCAGCTTAGACAATAATTCACCCCTCCACTTT

J: TRBJ1-3
length: 15
size: -
V: TRBV7-9
D: TRBD1
CDR3: CASSLWTGKGNTIYF
DNA: TGTGCCAGCAGCTTATGGACAGGGAAGGGAAACACCATATATTTT

J: TRBJ1-1
length: 11
size: medium-sized
V: TRBV27
D: -
CDR3: CASRKNTEAFF
DNA: TGTGCCAGCAGAAAGAACACTGAAGCTTTCTTT

J: TRBJ1-2
length: 13
size: -
V: TRBV2
D: -
CDR3: CASSVQPIYGYTF
DNA: TGTGCCAGCAGTGTACAGCCTATCTATGGCTACACCTTC

J: TRBJ2-7
length: 15
size: -
V: TRBV6-1
D: -
CDR3: CASSEGVESSYEQYF
DNA: TGTGCCAGCAGTGAGGGTGTGGAAAGCTCCTACGAGCAGTACTTC

J: TRBJ1-5
length: 15
size: -
V: TRBV2
D: -
CDR3: CASSEGRSSNQPQHF
DNA: TGTGCCAGCAGTGAAGGACGGAGTAGCAATCAGCCCCAGCATTTT

J: TRBJ1-2
length: 17
size: -
V: TRBV11-2
D: TRBD1
CDR3: CASSLAGTAVSYYGYTF
DNA: TGTGCCAGCAGCTTAGCGGGGACAGCCGTTTCGTACTATGGCTACACCTTC

J: TRBJ1-1
length: 15
size: -
V: TRBV7-2
D: -
CDR3: CASSLGWGMNTEAFF
DNA: TGTGCCAGCAGCTTAGGCTGGGGGATGAACACTGAAGCTTTCTTT

J: TRBJ1-1
length: 15
size: -
V: TRBV5-5
D: TRBD1
CDR3: CASSLAGTANTEAFF
DNA: TGTGCCAGCAGCTTGGCGGGGACAGCCAACACTGAAGCTTTCTTT

J: TRBJ1-2
length: 13
size: -
V: TRBV20-1
D: -
CDR3: CSASRGRVYGYTF
DNA: TGCAGTGCGAGTCGGGGGAGAGTCTATGGCTACACCTTC

J: TRBJ1-2
length: 17
size: -
V: TRBV13
D: -
CDR3: CASSSNRDGNTNYGYTF
DNA: TGTGCCAGCAGCTCCAACCGGGACGGGAATACTAACTATGGCTACACCTTC

J: TRBJ1-2
length: 17
size: -
V: TRBV5-4
D: TRBD1
CDR3: CATHRETGIAGGGGYTF
DNA: TGTGCCACCCACCGGGAAACAGGCATAGCAGGGGGAGGTGGCTACACCTTC

J: TRBJ1-1
length: 16
size: few
V: TRBV19
D: -
CDR3: CASSAPRAASNTEAFF
DNA: TGTGCCAGTAGTGCCCCAAGGGCAGCGTCGAACACTGAAGCTTTCTTT

J: TRBJ2-1
length: 16
size: once
V: TRBV7-3
D: -
CDR3: CASSLHGATSYNEQFF
DNA: TGTGCCAGCAGCTTACACGGGGCAACCTCCTACAATGAGCAGTTCTTC

J: TRBJ1-5
length: 15
size: -
V: TRBV7-2
D: -
CDR3: CASSLALGGNQPQHF
DNA: TGTGCCAGCAGCTTAGCGTTGGGGGGAAATCAGCCCCAGCATTTT

J: TRBJ2-7
length: 16
size: once
V: TRBV3-1/TRBV3-2
D: -
CDR3: CASSLGGGGQSYEQYF
DNA: TGTGCCAGCAGCCTCGGAGGAGGGGGACAGTCCTACGAGCAGTACTTC

J: TRBJ1-2
length: 13
size: -
V: TRBV7-9
D: -
CDR3: CASSLGGSYGYTF
DNA: TGTGCCAGCAGCTTAGGCGGCAGCTATGGCTACACCTTC

J: TRBJ2-1
length: 14
size: -
V: TRBV5-1
D: -
CDR3: CASSPGASYNEQFF
DNA: TGCGCCAGCAGCCCGGGGGCCTCCTACAATGAGCAGTTCTTC